One T cell receptor (beta chain) is described in this entry. Antigen specificity is unknown. A split of CD4+ cells into CD45RA+ naive and CD45RA-negative memory subsets was performed. Original methodology: Junction-only sequences without quality scores came from ImmunoSEQ, so filtering differed. Repertoires were generated with immunoSEQ multiplex PCR, while TCRdb's copy carries only in-frame clones and drops some. V and J calls and clone size are given by that table; D and trimming were obtained from the DNA. The table has more than 1 million clones, around 78% seen once. The sample originates from a study of shared clonotypes between healthy human individuals. Study findings and constraints: Rarefaction revealed incomplete sorted-subset sequencing despite large depth. Generally, naive subsets came out with larger estimated richness than memory subsets.

There are 13 residues in the CDR3. Germline CDR1 reads MNHEY; CDR2 reads SMNVEV (reference sequence). J lost 4 bases, V lost 5 bases, and 4 bases had no gene match. The sample comprised memory CD4+ T cells from PBMCs. Subset defined: CD45RA-negative fraction. The V gene is TRBV27, the J gene TRBJ1-1; 7 nucleotides line up with TRBD1. This TCR was sampled from a man aged 18-30 years in good health. Some clones in this sample may be carry-over from other donors' samples. As DNA, the CDR3 is TGTGCCAGCAGTCTCGACAGGGCCACTGAAGCTTTCTTT. Translating it yields CASSLDRATEAFF.